One and the same sample provided the 4 T cell receptor beta chains below, sequenced in a study of T cell responses to AZD1222 COVID-19 vaccine. Here immunoSEQ multiplex PCR was the method, and the copy in TCRdb shows in-frame clones only, minus some. The sample includes roughly 170,000 clones, less than 95% of them seen just once. The sequencing here drew on peripheral blood, taken on day 0 of AZD1222 vaccination. The receptors derive from an adult in good health.

This chain joins TRBV9 and TRBJ2-3; 7 positions agree with TRBD2. Trimming cost V 0 bases and J 3 bases; bases outside gene matches: 4. The length of the CDR3 is 15 residues. Germline V gene lookup returns CDR1 SGDLS and CDR2 YYNGEE. Written as DNA, the CDR3 is TGTGCCAGCAGCGTAGGTCTAGCGGTGACAGATACGCAGTATTTT. Its protein product is CASSVGLAVTDTQYF.

CDR3 region: CASSPQMTGVNYGYTF. The CDR3 DNA sequence: TGCGCCAGCAGCCCCCAGATGACAGGGGTGAACTATGGCTACACCTTC. This chain links TRBV4-3 with TRBJ1-2; the match to TRBD1 covers 8 bases. Losses at the gene ends were 4 bases for V and 2 bases for J; bases not matched to a gene: 9. The CDR3 sequence is 16 residues long. Per the germline V gene, CDR1 is LGHNA and CDR2 is YSLEER.

The genes are TRBV7-2 and TRBJ1-2; 8 bases fit TRBD1. CDR1 SGHTA and CDR2 FQGNSA come from the germline V gene. With 3 bases clipped from V and 7 bases from J, the junction kept 4 bases outside the gene matches. CDR3 length: 13 residues. In DNA, the CDR3 is TGTGCCAGCAGCTTTGGACAGGGTCTTGGCTACACCTTC. Residues: CASSFGQGLGYTF.

In this sample, this clone turned up once. The chain combines TRBV2 with TRBJ1-1, with 9 bases matching TRBD1. With 5 bases clipped from V and 8 bases from J, the junction kept 6 bases outside the gene matches. The germline V gene encodes CDR1 SNHLY and CDR2 FYNNEI. The CDR3 sequence is 13 residues long. The CDR3 is CASSPHRGPEAFF. The CDR3, as DNA: TGTGCCAGCAGTCCCCACAGGGGGCCGGAAGCTTTCTTT.